This T cell receptor beta chain was identified during a study of blood T cell repertoires in COVID-19. About the study: PBMCs, B-cell-depleted T cells, or T cells provided the cDNA or gDNA that made up the material.

Authors' methods: Amplification of reference gene primers provided the estimated nucleated cell counts. Data came from immunoSEQ multiplex PCR; TCRdb stores just in-frame clones and leaves some out. That table furnishes V, J and clone size, whereas the DNA furnished D and trimming. The table includes about 22,000 clones, about nine tenths detected once. CDR1 is MGHRA and CDR2 is YSYEKL in the germline V gene. The V and J ends lost 1 base and 0 bases respectively, with 19 bases between them. This CDR3 has 19 residues. This TCR was recovered from a woman in her seventies with active COVID-19. Material for sequencing was peripheral blood. The chain couples TRBV4-1 to TRBJ1-5, with D unresolved. DNA of the CDR3: TGCGCCAGCAGCCAAGGCCTAGGTTCCGGTCGGGATAGCAATCAGCCCCAGCATTTT. It encodes CASSQGLGSGRDSNQPQHF.